These 14 T cell receptor beta chains originate from one sample sequenced in a study of siplizumab effects on memory and regulatory T cells. TCRdb's table, derived via immunoSEQ multiplex PCR, lists solely in-frame clones and lacks some. Altogether about 100,000 clones are present, 80% to 95% being singletons, with the ten largest covering 0.15%. Sequencing was performed on CD4+ T cells sorted from blood. These receptors came from a human donor in good health.

The chain is built from TRBV10-1 and TRBJ1-1; D might be TRBD1 (5 bases). V was cut by 4 bases and J by 0 bases, with 9 bases left in between. This CDR3 has 14 residues. In germline, CDR1 is WNHNN, CDR2 SYGVQD (reference sequence). CDR3 DNA: TGCGCCAGCAGTGTTGGGGGAATGAACACTGAAGCTTTCTTT. Translation gives CASSVGGMNTEAFF.

V gene TRBV30 combines with J gene TRBJ1-1; possibly TRBD1 for D (5 bases). CDR1 is GTSNPN and CDR2 is SVGIG in the germline V gene (reference sequence). CDR3 length: 14 residues. The V gene lost 8 bases and the J gene lost 1 base, with 17 bases spanning the gap. CDR3: CAHRLGGRNTEAFF. CDR3 sequence (DNA): TGTGCCCATAGACTGGGGGGAAGGAACACTGAAGCTTTCTTT.

This clone was seen just once. The gene calls are TRBV10-3 and TRBJ2-3; 8 bases match TRBD1. CDR3 length equals 14 residues. V lost 5 bases, J lost 2 bases, and 3 bases stayed unmatched. CDR1 is ENHRY and CDR2 is SYGVKD in the germline V gene. DNA of the CDR3: TGTGCCATCAGTTTGACAGGGGCCACAGATACGCAGTATTTT. Its translation: CAISLTGATDTQYF.

The V call is TRBV6-4, the J call TRBJ1-1; D not resolved. Trimming removed 4 bases at V and 1 base at J, with 4 bases between. The CDR3 loop spans 12 amino acids. Per germline, CDR1 MRHNA and CDR2 SNTAGT. CDR3 sequence: CASSGQNTEAFF. CDR3 nucleotide sequence: TGTGCCAGCAGTGGACAGAACACTGAAGCTTTCTTT.

This clone was observed once. The chain is built from TRBV5-1 and TRBJ2-1; 8 bases align to TRBD2. CDR1 is SGHRS and CDR2 is YFSETQ in the germline V gene. The ends lost 5 bases at V and 7 bases at J; junction bases unmatched: 8. The length of the CDR3 is 14 residues. This chain's CDR3 is CASSSAGGKNEQFF. DNA of the CDR3: TGCGCCAGCAGTTCTGCGGGGGGCAAGAATGAGCAGTTCTTC.

The chain couples TRBV7-6 to TRBJ2-3; no firm D call. CDR3 length equals 14 residues. The germline CDR1 and CDR2 sequences are SGHVS and FNYEAQ. With 5 bases removed from V and 5 bases from J, the gap between germline ends came to 14 bases. The DNA for the CDR3 is TGTGCCAGCAGCCGCCAGAATCTAGGAGATACGCAGTATTTT. Encoded protein: CASSRQNLGDTQYF.

The chain combines TRBV30 with TRBJ1-1; D is unclear. This CDR3 is built from 12 residues. Germline V gene lookup returns CDR1 GTSNPN and CDR2 SVGIG (reference sequence). Trimming removed 7 bases at V and 3 bases at J, with 12 bases between. CDR3 region: CALKGRDTEAFF. The CDR3 region has the DNA TGTGCCTTAAAGGGTAGGGACACTGAAGCTTTCTTT.

V is TRBV4-1 and J is TRBJ2-2, with 9 bases lining up with TRBD1. The CDR3 runs 15 residues. Germline V lookup: CDR1 MGHRA, CDR2 YSYEKL. Germline trimming cut 4 bases from V and 7 bases from J; bases unmatched to any gene: 7. The CDR3 region has the DNA TGCGCCAGCAGCCCCCGGGACAGGGCTCGCGGGGAGCTGTTTTTT. Its translation: CASSPRDRARGELFF.

This sequence joins TRBV9 and TRBJ1-1; the match to TRBD1 covers 7 bases. Germline CDR1 SGDLS, CDR2 YYNGEE. CDR3 length equals 14 residues. Germline trimming cut 4 bases from V and 7 bases from J; bases unmatched to any gene: 10. The CDR3 sequence is CASSLRPDRDEAFF. The CDR3 DNA follows: TGTGCCAGCAGCCTTCGACCAGACAGGGATGAAGCTTTCTTT.

The chain has TRBV2 and TRBJ1-2; 7 bases match TRBD1. The CDR3 length is 12 residues. V lost 6 bases, J lost 8 bases, and 6 bases stayed unmatched. Germline CDR1 SNHLY, CDR2 FYNNEI. The CDR3 nucleotides read TGTGCCAGCAGGCAAGGGGACAGCGGCTACACCTTC. Its translation: CASRQGDSGYTF.

This rearrangement joins TRBV7-7 to TRBJ2-5; tentative D call: TRBD2 (5 bases). Germline V CDR1 and CDR2: SSHAT, FNYEAQ (reference sequence). CDR3 size: 14 residues. Trimming took 1 base from V and 2 from J, leaving 8 bases between them. The CDR3 DNA is TGTGCCAGCAGCTTAGTTAGCGCACAAGAGACCCAGTACTTC. Amino acid sequence: CASSLVSAQETQYF. The entire variable domain, with the rest obtained from reference TRBV7-7 and TRBJ2-5, is as follows: GAGVSQSPRYKVTKRGQDVTLRCDPISSHATLYWYQQALGQGPEFLTYFNYEAQPDKSGLPSDRFSAERPEGSISTLTIQRTEQRDSAMYRCASSLVSAQETQYFGPGTRLLVL.

The chain combines TRBV5-1 with TRBJ1-1; D may be TRBD1 (5 bases). Looked up from germline, CDR1 is SGHRS and CDR2 is YFSETQ. Between the trimmed V and J ends, which lost 4 bases and 11 bases, there was a span of 15 bases. The CDR3 contains 12 residues. CDR3 coding DNA: TGCGCCAGCAGCCCACGAGGGGATATCGCTTTCTTT. Translation: CASSPRGDIAFF.

This chain connects TRBV4-1 to TRBJ2-5; no clear D gene. The V and J ends lost 3 bases and 0 bases respectively, with 5 bases between them. Germline values: CDR1 MGHRA, CDR2 YSYEKL. The CDR3 spans 13 residues. The CDR3 spells CASSQGYQETQYF. CDR3 sequence (DNA): TGCGCCAGCAGCCAGGGGTACCAAGAGACCCAGTACTTC.

The V and J genes are TRBV4-1 and TRBJ2-7, with D perhaps matching TRBD2 (5 bases). The germline gives CDR1 MGHRA, CDR2 YSYEKL. The CDR3 covers 15 residues. V was pared by 3 bases and J by 1 base, with 13 bases between. This CDR3 reads CASSHTGKLSYEQYF. The DNA of the CDR3 is TGCGCCAGCAGCCACACCGGGAAGCTTTCCTACGAGCAGTACTTC.